Sequencing of this TCR beta chain was carried out in a study of blood T cell repertoires in COVID-19. Data came from immunoSEQ multiplex PCR; TCRdb stores just in-frame clones and leaves some out. The table has about 320,000 clones, more than 85% seen once. CDR1 and CDR2 from the germline V gene are SEHNR and FQNEAQ (reference sequence). This CDR3 comprises 16 residues. Trimming stripped 2 bases from V and 0 bases from J, with 12 bases between. The V and J genes are TRBV7-9 and TRBJ2-3; no definite D call. This clonotype was sampled from a woman aged 30 to 39 who had been exposed to COVID-19. Sequenced input: PBMCs or T cells enriched from blood (not recorded which). CDR3 coding DNA: TGTGCCAGCAGCTTACCGGTTGCGGCTAGCACAGATACGCAGTATTTT. This codes for CASSLPVAASTDTQYF.